This TCR beta chain was captured in a study of shared clonotypes between healthy human individuals. Running of the assay took place at deep level. Ten immunoSEQ deep assay plates were used to sequence the DNA of unsorted PBMCs. TCRdb keeps only in-frame clones here, not all; method: immunoSEQ multiplex PCR. This sample yields some 490,000 clones, of which approximately 81% are seen a single time; 12% belongs to the top ten. In this sample, this clone turned up once. Other DNA sequences of this sample code for an identical CDR3. Germline V CDR1 and CDR2: SGHRS, YFSETQ. Trimming shortened V by 0 bases and J by 5 bases, and 4 bases separated the two germline ends. CDR3 length: 12 amino acids.

Sequencing used PBMCs. This sequence joins TRBV5-1 and TRBJ2-3; D gene ambiguous. The source is a woman aged 35 to 49 in good health. Some clones in this sample may be carry-over from other donors' samples. In DNA form, the CDR3 reads TGCGCCAGCAGCTTGGGGGAAGATACGCAGTATTTT. This codes for CASSLGEDTQYF.